This T cell receptor beta chain was obtained from a study of identical twins. Donors were all healthy Caucasians. The CDR3 has 16 amino acids. The J segment lost 6 bases and the V segment lost 6 bases, leaving 14 bases of the junction unmatched. In its sample, this clonotype was seen a few times. MiXCR was run by TCRdb on the 5' RACE reads, yielding one entry per CDR3 protein. The data hold 500,000 to 550,000 distinct CDR3 sequences, with around 22% observed a single time. These data also formed part of another study, on yellow fever vaccine responses in identical twins.

The TCR sequence derives from a woman younger than 35 in good health. The chain recombines TRBV12-3 or TRBV12-4 with TRBJ2-1; 7 bases align to TRBD2. Sequencing input: CD4+ T cells sorted from blood. The CDR3 loop is CASRPYPGLNGNEQFF. The CDR3 DNA is TGTGCCAGCAGACCATATCCGGGACTAAACGGCAATGAGCAGTTCTTC.